This T cell receptor (beta chain) was sequenced during a study of tissue T cells after allogeneic stem cell transplantation. As regards this clone: Mouse germline and gene names are used. Sequencing ends 1 residue short of the CDR3 end; the germline J gene provides the rest.

Germline V CDR1 and CDR2: KGHPV, FQNQEV (reference sequence). The CDR3 contains 14 residues. Trimming shortened V by 6 bases and J by 0 bases, and 12 bases separated the two germline ends. The time point here: mouse harvest day 14 after allogeneic transplant. Mouse grafts combined 10^7 T-cell-depleted bone marrow cells with 10^6 splenic CD5+ T cells. This mouse GVHD model was MHC-mismatched B6 to BALB/c, profiled day 7 or 14. The table came from immunoSEQ multiplex PCR; TCRdb's copy has only in-frame clones and leaves some out. The repertoire has under 4,000 clones, roughly 45% of them found once; the top ten carry around a fifth.

This chain links TRBV26 with TRBJ2-7; D gene unclear. This sequence originates from a female BALB/c mouse given C57BL/6 T cells with graft-versus-host disease after an allogeneic hematopoietic cell transplant. Source material: gut tissue. CDR3 DNA (partial): TGTGCCAGCAGCTTATATGGCCGCTCCTATGAACAGTAC. As protein: CASSLYGRSYEQY. The whole CDR3 is CASSLYGRSYEQYF. Using reference TRBV26 and TRBJ2-7 for the parts outside the CDR3, the full variable domain is NSKVIQTPRYLVKGQGQKAKMRCIPEKGHPVVFWYQQNKNNEFKFLINFQNQEVLQQIDMTEKRFSAECPSNSPCSLEIQSSEAGDSALYLCASSLYGRSYEQYFGPGTRLTVL.